A selection of T cell receptor beta chains follows, all from one sample in a study of cytomegalovirus exposure and HLA in healthy donors. Assay used: immunoSEQ multiplex PCR; TCRdb lists only in-frame clones, some missing. The repertoire holds 130,000 to 150,000 clones, with about nine tenths as singletons. The sequenced material came from PBMCs. These receptor sequences come from a man younger than 35 in good health and CMV-seropositive. Each CDR3 is given with its conserved first and last residue. D genes are given only for firm matches. Clone size is stated in some rows and not others, as once, few, many or a class when expanded.

clone_size: -; j_call: TRBJ1-5; v_call: TRBV7-9; d_call: -; cdr3_nt: TGTGCCAGCAGCTCGGAGGGAGGCAATCAGCCCCAGCATTTT; cdr3_aa: CASSSEGGNQPQHF
clone_size: -; j_call: TRBJ2-1; v_call: TRBV13; d_call: -; cdr3_nt: TGTGCCAGCAGCTTAGACCAAGACAGAGACAATGAGCAGTTCTTC; cdr3_aa: CASSLDQDRDNEQFF
clone_size: -; j_call: TRBJ2-3; v_call: TRBV27; d_call: TRBD2; cdr3_nt: TGTGCCAGCAGTGCCAGGACTAGCAGGAGCACAGATACGCAGTATTTT; cdr3_aa: CASSARTSRSTDTQYF
clone_size: once; j_call: TRBJ2-7; v_call: TRBV4-1; d_call: -; cdr3_nt: TGCGCCAGCAGCCAAGAAAAGCGGACCTACGAGCAGTACTTC; cdr3_aa: CASSQEKRTYEQYF
clone_size: once; j_call: TRBJ2-5; v_call: TRBV5-6; d_call: -; cdr3_nt: TGTGCCAGCAGCCGGGGGTTAGAGACCCAGTACTTC; cdr3_aa: CASSRGLETQYF
clone_size: -; j_call: TRBJ1-1; v_call: TRBV7-2; d_call: -; cdr3_nt: TGTGCCAGCAGCGAAAACGCAGTCGAAGCTTTCTTT; cdr3_aa: CASSENAVEAFF
clone_size: many; j_call: TRBJ2-1; v_call: TRBV6-1; d_call: TRBD2; cdr3_nt: TGTGCCAGCAGTGAAGGGAGCGGGGGCCTTGAATTCCAGTTCTTC; cdr3_aa: CASSEGSGGLEFQFF
clone_size: -; j_call: TRBJ2-7; v_call: TRBV4-1; d_call: TRBD2; cdr3_nt: TGCGCCAGCAGCCAAGGTAGAACTAGCGGGAGTGACGAGCAGTACTTC; cdr3_aa: CASSQGRTSGSDEQYF
clone_size: few; j_call: TRBJ1-5; v_call: TRBV7-4; d_call: TRBD1; cdr3_nt: TGTGCCAGCAGCGGCTACAGGGGGCAAGGTCAGCCCCAGCATTTT; cdr3_aa: CASSGYRGQGQPQHF
clone_size: -; j_call: TRBJ1-6; v_call: TRBV13; d_call: TRBD1; cdr3_nt: TGTGCCAGCAGCACAGCGGGACAGGGAAGCGATTCACCCCTCCACTTT; cdr3_aa: CASSTAGQGSDSPLHF
clone_size: -; j_call: TRBJ2-6; v_call: TRBV29-1; d_call: -; cdr3_nt: TGCGGGGCGGGACAGCTAACTGGAGCCAACGTCCTGACTTTC; cdr3_aa: CGAGQLTGANVLTF
clone_size: -; j_call: TRBJ1-2; v_call: TRBV5-4; d_call: TRBD1; cdr3_nt: TGTGCCAGCAGCCCCCGGGACAGCTCCTATGGCTACACCTTC; cdr3_aa: CASSPRDSSYGYTF
clone_size: -; j_call: TRBJ2-7; v_call: TRBV6-5; d_call: TRBD1; cdr3_nt: TGTGCCAGCAGGACTACACAGGGGGCGATCTACGAGCAGTACTTC; cdr3_aa: CASRTTQGAIYEQYF
clone_size: -; j_call: TRBJ2-2; v_call: TRBV5-1; d_call: -; cdr3_nt: TGCGCCAGCAGCTTGAGGGGGACAAACACCGGGGAGCTGTTTTTT; cdr3_aa: CASSLRGTNTGELFF
clone_size: few; j_call: TRBJ1-2; v_call: TRBV5-1; d_call: -; cdr3_nt: TGCGCCAGCAGTTTGAGGACAGAGGATGGCTACACCTTC; cdr3_aa: CASSLRTEDGYTF
clone_size: -; j_call: TRBJ1-2; v_call: TRBV7-2; d_call: -; cdr3_nt: TGTGCCAGCAGCCCACATCTCGGGGGCTACACCTTC; cdr3_aa: CASSPHLGGYTF